The 29 T cell receptor beta chains below come from one sample, sequenced in a study of blood T cell repertoires in COVID-19. The assay was immunoSEQ multiplex PCR, and TCRdb's table has in-frame clones only and misses some. The table has 200,000 to 250,000 clones, more than 75% seen once; the top ten hold around 4%. The material sequenced was PBMCs or T cells enriched from blood (not recorded which). Source of these receptors: a man aged 30 to 45 with acute COVID-19.

The rearrangement joins TRBV6-5 to TRBJ1-5, with D perhaps TRBD1 (6 bases). Germline V gene lookup returns CDR1 MNHEY and CDR2 SVGAGI. The CDR3 extends over 14 amino acids. The germline V and J ends were trimmed by 3 bases and 7 bases, with 13 bases remaining between them. The CDR3 protein is CASSYQGKDQPQHF. The CDR3, as DNA: TGTGCCAGCAGTTATCAGGGGAAGGACCAGCCCCAGCATTTT.

This chain connects TRBV27 to TRBJ1-5, with 10 bases that match TRBD1. Unmatched junction bases numbered 5, after V lost 6 bases and J lost 6 bases. The CDR3 spans 14 residues. Germline lookup yields CDR1 MNHEY and CDR2 SMNVEV (reference sequence). For the CDR3, the DNA is TGTGCCAGCAGAAGACAGGGGGCAGGTCAGCCCCAGCATTTT. Its protein is CASRRQGAGQPQHF.

The CDR3 sequence is CASSQDTDYNEQFF. The CDR3 DNA reads TGCGCCAGCAGCCAAGATACAGATTACAATGAGCAGTTCTTC. V usage is TRBV4-1 and J usage is TRBJ2-1; D gene ambiguous. Trimming removed 0 bases from V and 4 bases from J, with 7 bases in between. The CDR3 loop spans 14 amino acids. CDR1 is MGHRA, CDR2 YSYEKL, per germline.

The gene calls are TRBV5-1 and TRBJ2-7; D might be TRBD1 (6 bases). Germline V gene data show CDR1 as SGHRS and CDR2 as YFSETQ. The V and J ends lost 8 bases and 6 bases respectively, with 21 bases between them. CDR3 length equals 14 residues. This CDR3 is CASKPGTTASEQYF. In DNA, the CDR3 is TGCGCCAGTAAACCCGGGACAACCGCAAGCGAGCAGTACTTC.

V gene TRBV6-5 combines with J gene TRBJ1-1, with D hard to call. CDR1 and CDR2 (germline): MNHEY, SVGAGI. Trimming removed 2 bases from V and 4 bases from J, with 8 bases in between. The CDR3 spans 13 residues. The CDR3: CASSYPFGTEAFF. The CDR3 region has the DNA TGTGCCAGCAGTTACCCCTTCGGCACTGAAGCTTTCTTT.

V usage is TRBV6-5 and J usage is TRBJ2-3, with 12 bases matching TRBD1. The CDR3 runs to 14 residues. Trimming took 8 bases from V and 6 from J; bases not matched to a gene: 6. Germline V CDR1 and CDR2: MNHEY, SVGAGI. DNA for the CDR3: TGTGCCAGCTGGAAGGGACAGGGGGCCGATACGCAGTATTTT. It translates to CASWKGQGADTQYF.

The rearrangement uses TRBV2 and TRBJ1-2, with 7 bases aligning to TRBD1. CDR3 length: 14 amino acids. V was clipped by 6 bases and J by 0 bases; unmatched bases: 4. The germline gives CDR1 SNHLY, CDR2 FYNNEI. The CDR3 sequence is CASRLGQSNYGYTF. The CDR3, as DNA: TGTGCCAGCAGACTGGGACAGTCTAACTATGGCTACACCTTC.

The CDR3 loop is CASSINRENTQYF. Here the CDR3 DNA reads TGTGCCAGCAGCATAAACAGGGAAAATACGCAGTATTTT. The chain links TRBV27 to TRBJ2-3; a weak D match, TRBD1 (6 bases). Trimming removed 6 bases from V and 7 bases from J, with 14 bases in between. Germline-derived CDR1 and CDR2 are MNHEY and SMNVEV (reference sequence). This CDR3 contains 13 residues.

The sample holds a few counts of this clone. The chain recombines TRBV27 with TRBJ1-5; D ambiguous. Deletions cut 0 bases from V and 3 bases from J, with 9 bases between. The CDR3 totals 15 residues. Looked up from germline, CDR1 is MNHEY and CDR2 is SMNVEV (reference sequence). The CDR3 region is CASSLSVVNNQPQHF. CDR3 nucleotide sequence: TGTGCCAGCAGTTTATCGGTAGTTAACAATCAGCCCCAGCATTTT.

This clone has just one count. The J gene is TRBJ1-2, the V gene TRBV3-1 (or the pseudogene TRBV3-2); D not resolved. The CDR3 is 14 residues long. The V end lost 0 bases, the J end lost 4 bases, and 9 bases lay between the germline ends. Germline CDR1 reads LGHDT; CDR2 reads YNNKEL (reference sequence). The CDR3 is CASSQERGFYGYTF. The CDR3 nucleotides are TGTGCCAGCAGCCAAGAACGAGGGTTCTATGGCTACACCTTC.

In DNA, the CDR3 is TGCAGCTGCAGGGACACTGAAGCTTTCTTT. Protein: CSCRDTEAFF. The genes are TRBV29-1 and TRBJ1-1; D possibly corresponds to TRBD1 (5 bases). Germline CDR1 reads SQVTM; CDR2 reads ANQGSEA. This CDR3 region has 10 residues. V lost 8 bases, J lost 3 bases, and 7 bases lay in between.

The rearrangement links TRBV4-1 to TRBJ2-7; no firm D call. CDR1 MGHRA and CDR2 YSYEKL come from the germline V gene. The ends were cut back, 0 bases at V and 1 base at J, with 7 bases in the middle. The CDR3 loop spans 14 amino acids. The CDR3 DNA reads TGCGCCAGCAGCCAAGATAGTAAGTCCTACGAGCAGTACTTC. As protein: CASSQDSKSYEQYF.

The rearrangement links TRBV3-1 (or the pseudogene TRBV3-2) to TRBJ1-2, with TRBD1 matching over 9 bases. CDR3 size: 13 residues. V lost 3 bases, J lost 6 bases, and 2 bases stayed unmatched. CDR1 LGHDT and CDR2 YNNKEL come from the germline V gene (reference sequence). The chain's CDR3 is CASSQTGGHGYTF. In DNA, the CDR3 is TGTGCCAGCAGCCAGACAGGGGGGCATGGCTACACCTTC.

The chain couples TRBV27 to TRBJ1-1; 7 bases are shared with TRBD1. V dropped 6 bases and J dropped 4; count of bases not matched to a gene: 2. Germline CDR1 reads MNHEY; CDR2 reads SMNVEV (reference sequence). This CDR3 comprises 12 residues. CDR3 residues: CASRTGITEAFF. DNA of the CDR3: TGTGCCAGCAGGACAGGGATCACTGAAGCTTTCTTT.

V is TRBV27 and J is TRBJ1-2, with unresolved D. The length of the CDR3 is 13 residues. Trimming took off 2 bases at V and 4 bases at J, with 8 bases between the two ends. Germline lookup yields CDR1 MNHEY and CDR2 SMNVEV (reference sequence). The CDR3 sequence: CASSLMRSYGYTF. The CDR3 region has the DNA TGTGCCAGCAGTTTAATGCGGTCCTATGGCTACACCTTC.

This clone was observed a few times. The chain links TRBV21-1 to TRBJ2-7; the table's D call TRBD2 went unverified against the DNA. TRBV21-1 is a documented pseudogene. The CDR3 spans 14 residues. This CDR3 reads CASSKSKSSYEQYF. The CDR3, as DNA: TGTGCCAGCAGCAAATCTAAGAGCTCCTACGAGCAGTACTTC.

This clone was recorded at least ten times. The V call is TRBV2, the J call TRBJ2-7; maybe TRBD1 (6 bases). Germline values: CDR1 SNHLY, CDR2 FYNNEI. This CDR3 is built from 13 residues. V lost 5 bases and J 5 bases, leaving 13 bases between the germline ends. CDR3 DNA sequence: TGTGCCAGCAGTCGGGACACGCCAGACGAGCAGTACTTC. Protein product: CASSRDTPDEQYF.

The CDR3 reads CASSVGGQGREKLFF. DNA for the CDR3: TGTGCCAGCAGCGTAGGGGGGCAGGGCCGGGAAAAACTGTTTTTT. The V and J genes are TRBV9 and TRBJ1-4; D is possibly TRBD1 (6 bases). The CDR3 spans 15 residues. V lost 0 bases and J 8 bases, leaving 14 bases between the germline ends. The germline V gene has CDR1 SGDLS and CDR2 YYNGEE. The variable domain in full, with the rest retrieved from reference TRBV9 and TRBJ1-4, is DSGVTQTPKHLITATGQRVTLRCSPRSGDLSVYWYQQSLDQGLQFLIQYYNGEERAKGNILERFSAQQFPDLHSELNLSSLELGDSALYFCASSVGGQGREKLFFGSGTQLSVL.

The chain joins TRBV9 to TRBJ2-5; TRBD2 is a possible D gene (6 bases). The V gene's germline CDR1 is SGDLS and CDR2 YYNGEE. Trimming cost V 1 base and J 2 bases, with 15 bases left between them. The CDR3 is 16 residues long. CDR3 loop: CASSVMGGGAQETQYF. CDR3 DNA sequence: TGTGCCAGCAGCGTAATGGGGGGTGGGGCTCAAGAGACCCAGTACTTC.

The chain combines TRBV10-3 with TRBJ1-2, with a possible D match to TRBD1 (6 bases). The CDR3 runs to 14 residues. With 0 bases removed from V and 4 bases from J, the gap between germline ends came to 9 bases. Germline-derived CDR1 and CDR2 are ENHRY and SYGVKD. The CDR3 spells CAISESKGGYGYTF. CDR3 sequence (DNA): TGTGCCATCAGTGAGTCGAAAGGGGGCTATGGCTACACCTTC.

The CDR3 loop reads CASSLEPATNEKLFF. Here the CDR3 DNA reads TGTGCCAGCAGCCTGGAGCCGGCAACTAATGAAAAACTGTTTTTT. The chain employs TRBV7-6 and TRBJ1-4, with unresolved D. The V and J ends lost 5 bases and 0 bases respectively, with 10 bases between them. Germline loops: CDR1 SGHVS, CDR2 FNYEAQ. The CDR3 extends over 15 amino acids.

This chain links TRBV5-4 with TRBJ2-1; 10 bases line up with TRBD1. CDR1 SGHNT and CDR2 YYREEE come from the germline V gene (reference sequence). V was pared by 5 bases and J by 5 bases, with 7 bases of the junction left unmatched. CDR3 length equals 15 residues. This CDR3 is CASRRPGQGNNEQFF. In DNA form, the CDR3 reads TGTGCCAGCAGGCGGCCGGGACAGGGGAACAATGAGCAGTTCTTC.

V usage is TRBV10-3 and J usage is TRBJ2-5, with D tentatively TRBD2 (6 bases). This CDR3 contains 14 residues. V shed 6 bases and J shed 5 bases, with 16 bases lying between them. Germline V CDR1 and CDR2: ENHRY, SYGVKD. In DNA, the CDR3 is TGTGCCATCAGCCCGGGGGACCTTCACGAGACCCAGTACTTC. The encoded protein is CAISPGDLHETQYF.

The CDR3 coding sequence is TGTGCCAGCAGCTTGGCTGGGGCCATCAGCTATGGCTACACCTTC. This encodes CASSLAGAISYGYTF. The V and J genes are TRBV5-4 and TRBJ1-2; the D gene is possibly TRBD1 (5 bases). With 0 bases removed from V and 4 bases from J, the gap between germline ends came to 13 bases. CDR1 and CDR2 from the germline V gene are SGHNT and YYREEE (reference sequence). This CDR3 has 15 amino acids.

V is TRBV28 and J is TRBJ2-7, with D perhaps matching TRBD2 (6 bases). CDR3 length: 14 amino acids. V was trimmed by 4 bases and J by 5 bases, leaving 15 bases between them. Germline values: CDR1 MDHEN, CDR2 SYDVKM. The CDR3 region is CASSSPGGLNEQYF. The CDR3 DNA reads as TGTGCCAGCAGTTCCCCCGGAGGGTTAAACGAGCAGTACTTC.

The chain joins TRBV7-9 to TRBJ2-7; 9 nucleotides match TRBD2. CDR1 is SEHNR and CDR2 is FQNEAQ in the germline V gene (reference sequence). With 5 bases clipped from V and 5 bases from J, the junction kept 13 bases outside the gene matches. This CDR3 is built from 16 residues. The CDR3 loop reads CASSRAAGGLGDEQYF. CDR3 nucleotide sequence: TGTGCCAGCAGCCGGGCGGCGGGGGGGCTCGGGGACGAGCAGTACTTC.

This clone has more than one count but fewer than ten. The chain joins TRBV7-9 to TRBJ1-5; D ambiguous. V dropped 6 bases and J dropped 0 bases, with 9 bases sitting between them. CDR1 is SEHNR, CDR2 FQNEAQ, per germline (reference sequence). This CDR3 has 14 amino acids. The CDR3 nucleotides are TGTGCCAGCAGTGCAAGCGGTAGCAATCAGCCCCAGCATTTT. Amino acid sequence: CASSASGSNQPQHF.

There are a few counts of this clone. This rearrangement joins TRBV7-3 to TRBJ2-3; the D is unclear. This CDR3 has 13 residues. V was shortened by 3 bases and J by 6 bases, with 10 bases between the two germline ends. Germline CDR1 and CDR2: SGHTA and FQGTGA. The CDR3 nucleotides are TGTGCCAGCAGCTTCCCGGGTGAGGATACGCAGTATTTT. Amino acid sequence: CASSFPGEDTQYF.

There are a few counts of this clone. The chain carries TRBV7-9 and TRBJ2-1, with 7 bases that match TRBD1. CDR3 size: 15 residues. Germline CDR1 reads SEHNR; CDR2 reads FQNEAQ (reference sequence). The V segment lost 5 bases and the J segment 4 bases; nucleotides outside the gene matches: 8. The CDR3 DNA reads TGTGCCAGCAGCGAACCGGGACAGATGTACAATGAGCAGTTCTTC. Its protein product is CASSEPGQMYNEQFF.